The 6 T cell receptor beta chains below all came from one sample that was sequenced in a study of blood T cell repertoires in COVID-19. Profiled with immunoSEQ multiplex PCR; TCRdb holds only in-frame clones, not every one. The data hold around 330,000 clones, with about 91% observed a single time. Specimen: peripheral blood. All receptors derive from a woman under 40 with COVID-19, enrolled during active disease.

This clone was counted only a few times. This sequence joins TRBV5-6 and TRBJ2-5, with 8 bases fitting TRBD1. The CDR3 length is 14 residues. Germline loops: CDR1 SGHDT, CDR2 YYEEEE. Unmatched junction bases numbered 4, after V lost 4 bases and J lost 2 bases. The CDR3 spells CASSRGQGQETQYF. Here the CDR3 DNA reads TGTGCCAGCAGCAGAGGACAGGGACAAGAGACCCAGTACTTC.

This rearrangement joins TRBV5-1 to TRBJ1-4; tentatively, D is TRBD1 (6 bases). V lost 3 bases and J lost 8, with 14 bases in between. The CDR3 sequence is 14 residues long. CDR1 is SGHRS and CDR2 is YFSETQ in the germline V gene. For the CDR3, the DNA is TGCGCCAGCAGCTCGCCAGGGGAGGGGGAAAAACTGTTTTTT. This gives the protein CASSSPGEGEKLFF.

This clone came up a few times. This chain connects TRBV19 to TRBJ1-1; D ambiguous. With 10 bases removed from V and 4 bases from J, the gap between germline ends came to 16 bases. The length of the CDR3 is 13 residues. Germline CDR1 reads LNHDA; CDR2 reads SQIVND (reference sequence). The CDR3 sequence is CATKREGATEAFF. CDR3 DNA sequence: TGTGCCACCAAAAGGGAGGGCGCCACTGAAGCTTTCTTT.

CDR3 in amino acids: CASSIGGRGTDTQYF. The CDR3 bases are TGTGCCAGTAGTATAGGGGGGCGTGGCACAGATACGCAGTATTTT. V usage is TRBV19 and J usage is TRBJ2-3; a possible D gene is TRBD1 (6 bases). Germline assignment: CDR1 LNHDA and CDR2 SQIVND (reference sequence). V lost 1 base, J lost 1 base, and 9 bases lay in between. The CDR3 contains 15 residues.

This clone was seen a handful of times. The J gene is TRBJ2-2, the V gene TRBV2; D is ambiguous. Germline V gene lookup returns CDR1 SNHLY and CDR2 FYNNEI. V was shortened by 1 base and J by 5 bases, with 5 bases between the two germline ends. The CDR3 runs to 13 residues. This CDR3 reads CASSEGRTGELFF. CDR3 nucleotides: TGTGCCAGCAGTGAAGGCAGGACCGGGGAGCTGTTTTTT. The full variable domain, with the rest looked up from reference TRBV2 and TRBJ2-2, is EPEVTQTPSHQVTQMGQEVILRCVPISNHLYFYWYRQILGQKVEFLVSFYNNEISEKSEIFDDQFSVERPDGSNFTLKIRSTKLEDSAMYFCASSEGRTGELFFGEGSRLTVL.

This sequence joins TRBV5-5 and TRBJ2-3; 9 bases fit TRBD2. The CDR3 runs 19 residues. J lost 0 bases, V lost 0 bases, and 11 bases had no gene match. Germline V CDR1 and CDR2: SGHKS, YYEKEE (reference sequence). CDR3 protein: CASSLAVRGGRLSTDTQYF. The CDR3 DNA reads TGTGCCAGCAGCTTGGCAGTGCGGGGGGGCCGTCTTAGCACAGATACGCAGTATTTT.